Following are 26 T cell receptor beta chains from one sample sequenced in a study of T cell responses to AZD1222 COVID-19 vaccine. Repertoires were generated with immunoSEQ multiplex PCR, while TCRdb's copy carries only in-frame clones and drops some. Of under 85,000 clones listed, 87% are singletons. The source material was peripheral blood, sampled on day 0 of AZD1222 vaccination. The source is an adult in good health.

The chain is built from TRBV15 and TRBJ1-5; 9 nucleotides align to TRBD1. V was pared by 1 base and J by 6 bases, with 4 bases of the junction left unmatched. The germline V gene has CDR1 LNHNV and CDR2 YYDKDF (reference sequence). The CDR3 is made up of 15 amino acids. CDR3 residues: CATSRGTGVGQPQHF. As DNA, the CDR3 is TGTGCCACCAGCAGAGGGACAGGGGTCGGTCAGCCCCAGCATTTT.

J is TRBJ2-7 and V is TRBV29-1; 7 positions agree with TRBD2. Germline V gene lookup returns CDR1 SQVTM and CDR2 ANQGSEA. V trimming: 7 bases; J trimming: 3 bases; junction bases outside the gene matches: 18. The length of the CDR3 is 16 residues. CDR3: CSAREGPAGTGYEQYF. Here the CDR3 DNA reads TGCAGCGCTAGGGAAGGGCCAGCGGGGACTGGCTACGAGCAGTACTTC.

This clone was observed a handful of times. This same CDR3 is encoded by further DNA sequences in the sample. V and J are TRBV27 and TRBJ2-1; D may be TRBD2 (5 bases). This CDR3 has 13 amino acids. Germline CDR1 reads MNHEY; CDR2 reads SMNVEV (reference sequence). V dropped 5 bases and J dropped 3 bases, with 8 bases sitting between them. The CDR3 reads CASSLAGYNEQFF. The CDR3 region has the DNA TGTGCCAGCAGTCTGGCGGGCTACAATGAGCAGTTCTTC.

The chain combines TRBV6-5 with TRBJ1-1, with TRBD1 matching 8 bases. Per germline, CDR1 MNHEY and CDR2 SVGAGI. This CDR3 has 14 amino acids. V lost 7 bases and J lost 1; bases outside the gene matches: 5. In nucleotides, the CDR3 is TGTGCCAGCACCGACAGGGGCTCGAACACTGAAGCTTTCTTT. Protein product: CASTDRGSNTEAFF.

The chain joins TRBV19 to TRBJ1-2; TRBD1 is a possible D gene (5 bases). The CDR3 has 18 amino acids. CDR1 is LNHDA and CDR2 is SQIVND in the germline V gene (reference sequence). V lost 5 bases and J lost 1, with 23 bases in between. CDR3 bases: TGTGCCAGTAGTCCTCACTCCGGGACCGGAGCCGGTAACTATGGCTACACCTTC. It is translated as CASSPHSGTGAGNYGYTF.

The chain joins TRBV6-5 to TRBJ2-7; 11 nucleotides match TRBD2. The ends lost 6 bases at V and 0 bases at J; junction bases unmatched: 1. This CDR3 spans 14 amino acids. The germline V gene encodes CDR1 MNHEY and CDR2 SVGAGI. CDR3 residues: CASRLAGGSYEQYF. CDR3 DNA: TGTGCCAGCAGGCTAGCGGGAGGCTCCTACGAGCAGTACTTC.

This chain uses TRBV5-1 with TRBJ2-7; 7 nucleotides match TRBD1. Germline V gene lookup returns CDR1 SGHRS and CDR2 YFSETQ. Losses at the gene ends were 4 bases for V and 2 bases for J; bases not matched to a gene: 6. CDR3 length: 14 residues. The CDR3 protein is CASSESGTAYEQYF. Written as DNA, the CDR3 is TGCGCCAGCAGCGAATCCGGGACAGCCTACGAGCAGTACTTC.

V and J are TRBV9 and TRBJ1-1; D is unclear. V was cut by 3 bases and J by 0 bases, with 12 bases left in between. This CDR3 region has 15 residues. Per the germline V gene, CDR1 is SGDLS and CDR2 is YYNGEE. The CDR3 loop reads CASSERHSLNTEAFF. CDR3 nucleotide sequence: TGTGCCAGCAGCGAAAGACACTCGTTGAACACTGAAGCTTTCTTT. Full variable domain (outside the CDR3, taken from reference TRBV9 and TRBJ1-1): DSGVTQTPKHLITATGQRVTLRCSPRSGDLSVYWYQQSLDQGLQFLIQYYNGEERAKGNILERFSAQQFPDLHSELNLSSLELGDSALYFCASSERHSLNTEAFFGQGTRLTVV.

V and J are TRBV6-6 and TRBJ1-2; 9 bases agree with TRBD1. The trim removed 5 bases at V and 6 bases at J, leaving 1 base unmatched. The CDR3 covers 12 residues. CDR1 and CDR2 (germline): MNHNY, SVGAGI (reference sequence). CDR3 sequence: CASSRQGDGYTF. The CDR3 nucleotides are TGTGCCAGCAGTAGACAGGGGGATGGCTACACCTTC.

This clone was seen a few times. This rearrangement joins TRBV9 to TRBJ1-3; a possible D gene is TRBD1 (6 bases). The CDR3 totals 17 residues. V dropped 3 bases and J dropped 0 bases, with 16 bases sitting between them. CDR1 is SGDLS and CDR2 is YYNGEE in the germline V gene. CDR3 protein: CASSEGLGTSSGNTIYF. As DNA, the CDR3 is TGTGCCAGCAGCGAAGGCCTGGGGACAAGCTCTGGAAACACCATATATTTT.

The V gene is TRBV11-3, the J gene TRBJ2-5; D not resolved. Trimming pared 1 base from V and 4 bases from J, leaving 10 bases between. Looked up from germline, CDR1 is SGHNT and CDR2 is YENEEA. The CDR3 contains 14 residues. CDR3 residues: CASSLARVSETQYF. The CDR3 region has the DNA TGTGCCAGCAGCTTAGCTCGGGTTTCAGAGACCCAGTACTTC.

This clone was recorded only once. V gene TRBV24-1 combines with J gene TRBJ2-5; 8 nucleotides line up with TRBD1. Looked up from germline, CDR1 is KGHDR and CDR2 is SFDVKD. V gave up 5 bases and J gave up 2 bases; unmatched junction bases: 6. CDR3 length: 15 residues. The CDR3 sequence: CATSVGGQGQETQYF. The CDR3 DNA follows: TGTGCCACCAGTGTGGGAGGACAGGGTCAAGAGACCCAGTACTTC.

The chain has TRBV11-2 and TRBJ2-1; the match to TRBD2 covers 11 bases. The ends lost 6 bases at V and 4 bases at J; junction bases unmatched: 2. CDR1 and CDR2 from the germline V gene are SGHAT and FQNNGV. The CDR3 length is 14 residues. The CDR3 DNA reads TGTGCCAGCAGACTAGCGGGGGAATACAATGAGCAGTTCTTC. This gives the protein CASRLAGEYNEQFF.

The chain is built from TRBV6-1 and TRBJ1-2; D perhaps matches TRBD1 (6 bases). This CDR3 spans 13 amino acids. Trimming stripped 3 bases from V and 10 bases from J, with 15 bases between. Germline V gene lookup returns CDR1 MNHNS and CDR2 SASEGT. CDR3: CASSDRTARVYTF. The CDR3 bases are TGTGCCAGCAGTGACCGGACAGCCCGAGTCTACACCTTC.

This chain uses TRBV5-1 with TRBJ2-2, with 9 bases identical to TRBD1. The germline gives CDR1 SGHRS, CDR2 YFSETQ. Germline trimming cut 0 bases from V and 7 bases from J; bases unmatched to any gene: 4. The length of the CDR3 is 15 residues. This CDR3 reads CASSLEQGAFGELFF. In DNA, the CDR3 is TGCGCCAGCAGCTTGGAACAGGGGGCGTTCGGGGAGCTGTTTTTT.

The V call is TRBV5-4, the J call TRBJ1-2; a possible D gene is TRBD1 (5 bases). CDR3 length: 13 residues. Germline values: CDR1 SGHNT, CDR2 YYREEE (reference sequence). Trimming stripped 4 bases from V and 3 bases from J, with 10 bases between. CDR3 DNA sequence: TGTGCCAGCAGCATGGGGGGGGACTATGGCTACACCTTC. This encodes CASSMGGDYGYTF. Full variable domain (outside the CDR3, taken from reference TRBV5-4 and TRBJ1-2): ETGVTQSPTHLIKTRGQQVTLRCSSQSGHNTVSWYQQALGQGPQFIFQYYREEENGRGNFPPRFSGLQFPNYSSELNVNALELDDSALYLCASSMGGDYGYTFGSGTRLTVV.

This chain joins TRBV12-5 and TRBJ2-7, with TRBD1 identical over 9 bases. The CDR3 is made up of 16 amino acids. V lost 6 bases and J lost 3; bases outside the gene matches: 12. Per germline, CDR1 LGHNT and CDR2 FRNRAP. This chain's CDR3 is CASGDTTGGPLYEQYF. CDR3 nucleotide sequence: TGTGCTAGTGGAGACACAACAGGGGGCCCTCTCTACGAGCAGTACTTC.

V and J are TRBV29-1 and TRBJ2-6; no firm D call. Trimming left V 7 bases short and J 1 base short, with 5 bases between. The CDR3 runs to 12 residues. Germline V gene lookup returns CDR1 SQVTM and CDR2 ANQGSEA. CDR3 sequence (DNA): TGCAGCGGTGGGTCTGGGGCCAACGTCCTGACTTTC. Its translation is CSGGSGANVLTF.

The rearrangement links TRBV7-7 to TRBJ2-3, with TRBD2 matching over 8 bases. Germline CDR1 and CDR2: SSHAT and FNYEAQ (reference sequence). The CDR3 length is 14 residues. Trimming took 5 bases from V and 4 from J; bases not matched to a gene: 5. This CDR3 is CASSEREFSDTQYF. In DNA form, the CDR3 reads TGTGCCAGCAGCGAGCGGGAGTTTTCAGATACGCAGTATTTT.

CDR3 in DNA: TGTGCCTGGGGACCGGGACTAGCGGGTACTTACGAGCAGTACTTC. This sequence encodes CAWGPGLAGTYEQYF. The V call is TRBV30, the J call TRBJ2-7; 12 nucleotides agree with TRBD2. V was clipped by 5 bases and J by 4 bases; unmatched bases: 9. This CDR3 comprises 15 residues. Germline V gives CDR1 GTSNPN, CDR2 SVGIG (reference sequence).

The chain links TRBV5-5 to TRBJ2-3; D is undetermined. This CDR3 is 14 amino acids long. Germline values: CDR1 SGHKS, CDR2 YYEKEE (reference sequence). Trimming left V 0 bases short and J 2 bases short, with 7 bases between. CDR3 DNA: TGTGCCAGCAGCTTGGGCCTTTACACAGATACGCAGTATTTT. This translates into CASSLGLYTDTQYF.

The V gene is TRBV27, the J gene TRBJ1-5; no firm D call. The CDR3 loop spans 18 amino acids. Between the trimmed V and J ends, which lost 5 bases and 0 bases, there was a span of 20 bases. Per germline, CDR1 MNHEY and CDR2 SMNVEV (reference sequence). The CDR3 spells CASSPRLEQRFSNQPQHF. Written as DNA, the CDR3 is TGTGCCAGCAGTCCACGACTTGAACAGAGATTTAGCAATCAGCCCCAGCATTTT.

This clone was detected only once. The V gene is TRBV5-8, the J gene TRBJ2-2; maybe TRBD1 (5 bases). The CDR3 extends over 15 amino acids. Deletions cut 0 bases from V and 3 bases from J, with 9 bases between. Germline lookup yields CDR1 SGHTS and CDR2 YDEGEE. The CDR3: CASSLGGGDTGELFF. The CDR3 DNA reads TGTGCCAGCAGCTTGGGGGGCGGTGACACCGGGGAGCTGTTTTTT.

The chain employs TRBV7-2 and TRBJ2-7; 8 nucleotides agree with TRBD2. Germline values: CDR1 SGHTA, CDR2 FQGNSA. The CDR3 totals 16 residues. V lost 1 base and J lost 9; bases outside the gene matches: 14. CDR3 in DNA: TGTGCCAGCAGCTTAGAGGGGGGACTAGGGGTCGACGTGCAGTACTTC. Translating gives CASSLEGGLGVDVQYF. Looking up the rest from reference TRBV7-2 and TRBJ2-7 gives the full variable domain: GAGVSQSPSNKVTEKGKDVELRCDPISGHTALYWYRQSLGQGLEFLIYFQGNSAPDKSGLPSDRFSAERTGGSVSTLTIQRTQQEDSAVYLCASSLEGGLGVDVQYFGPGTRLTVT.

V is TRBV4-2 and J is TRBJ1-3; D not certain. Germline lookup yields CDR1 LGHNA and CDR2 YNFKEQ. V lost 4 bases, J lost 0 bases, and 10 bases lay in between. The CDR3 loop spans 15 amino acids. CDR3 amino acids: CASSLAWDSGNTIYF. CDR3 sequence (DNA): TGTGCCAGCAGCCTAGCCTGGGACTCTGGAAACACCATATATTTT.

This chain joins TRBV5-5 and TRBJ1-6; D gene ambiguous. Trimming removed 9 bases at V and 6 bases at J, with 16 bases between. Germline CDR1 and CDR2: SGHKS and YYEKEE (reference sequence). The CDR3 covers 14 residues. The CDR3 reads CATSPRVVNSPLHF. CDR3 coding DNA: TGTGCCACCTCCCCCCGGGTGGTTAATTCACCCCTCCACTTT.